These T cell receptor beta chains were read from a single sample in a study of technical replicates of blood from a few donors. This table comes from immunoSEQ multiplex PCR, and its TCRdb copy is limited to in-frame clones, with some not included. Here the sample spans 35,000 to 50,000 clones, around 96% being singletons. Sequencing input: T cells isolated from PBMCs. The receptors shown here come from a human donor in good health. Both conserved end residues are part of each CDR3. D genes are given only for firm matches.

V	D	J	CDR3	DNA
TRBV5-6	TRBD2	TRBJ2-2	CASSLGFRGGFTGELFF	TGTGCCAGCAGCTTGGGCTTTCGGGGGGGATTCACCGGGGAGCTGTTTTTT
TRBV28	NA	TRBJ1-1	CASRLGIPDFFF	TGTGCCAGCAGACTCGGGATCCCAGATTTTTTCTTT
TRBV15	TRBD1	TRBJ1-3	CATSRSRGPGNTIYF	TGTGCCACCAGCAGGTCGAGGGGGCCGGGAAACACCATATATTTT
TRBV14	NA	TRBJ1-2	CASSQDLTGRYGYTF	TGTGCCAGCAGCCAAGATCTCACAGGGCGGTATGGCTACACCTTC
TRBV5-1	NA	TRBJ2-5	CASSPGGAEETQYF	TGCGCCAGCAGCCCCGGTGGAGCGGAAGAGACCCAGTACTTC
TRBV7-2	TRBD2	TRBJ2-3	CASSLGPRGVDTQYF	TGTGCCAGCAGCTTGGGACCACGGGGGGTAGATACGCAGTATTTT
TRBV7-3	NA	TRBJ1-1	CASSEQGPNTEAFF	TGTGCCAGCAGCGAACAGGGCCCCAACACTGAAGCTTTCTTT
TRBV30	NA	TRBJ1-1	CAWSLMNTEAFF	TGTGCCTGGAGCCTTATGAACACTGAAGCTTTCTTT
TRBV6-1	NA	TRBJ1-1	CASSEARRMNTEAFF	TGTGCCAGCAGTGAAGCGAGAAGAATGAACACTGAAGCTTTCTTT
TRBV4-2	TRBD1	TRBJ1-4	CASCMTDRAEEKLFF	TGTGCCAGCTGTATGACCGACAGGGCCGAAGAAAAACTGTTTTTT
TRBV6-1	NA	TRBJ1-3	CASSENRSGNTIYF	TGTGCCAGCAGTGAAAACAGGTCTGGAAACACCATATATTTT
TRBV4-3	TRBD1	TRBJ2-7	CASSPGTGGEQYF	TGCGCCAGCAGCCCCGGGACAGGGGGCGAGCAGTACTTC
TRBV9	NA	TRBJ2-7	CASSPLTGVRDEQYF	TGTGCCAGCAGCCCCCTAACAGGAGTTAGGGACGAGCAGTACTTC
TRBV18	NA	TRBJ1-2	CASSPGEAGYTF	TGTGCCAGCTCACCCGGGGAAGCTGGCTACACCTTC
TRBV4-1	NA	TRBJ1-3	CASSAVGLSGNTIYF	TGCGCCAGCAGCGCAGTGGGACTCTCTGGAAACACCATATATTTT
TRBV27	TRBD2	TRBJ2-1	CASSVLLAGGPSYNEQFF	TGTGCCAGCAGTGTCCTTCTAGCGGGAGGGCCCTCCTACAATGAGCAGTTCTTC
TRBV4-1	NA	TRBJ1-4	CASSQESGRRDYEKLFF	TGCGCCAGCAGCCAAGAAAGTGGGCGTAGAGACTACGAAAAACTGTTTTTT
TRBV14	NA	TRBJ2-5	CASSLPSRETQYF	TGTGCCAGCAGCTTACCTAGCAGAGAGACCCAGTACTTC
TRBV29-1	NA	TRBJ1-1	CSVEEPQVYTEAFF	TGCAGCGTTGAAGAGCCACAGGTGTACACTGAAGCTTTCTTT
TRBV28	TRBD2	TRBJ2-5	CASSLLAGGNLVETQYF	TGTGCCAGCAGTTTACTAGCGGGGGGCAATTTGGTTGAGACCCAGTACTTC